This T cell receptor beta chain was profiled in a study of blood T cell repertoires in COVID-19. Whole-study context: Samples taken during acute and convalescent COVID-19 were collected in the United States, Italy and Spain. In each case, the material was cDNA or gDNA derived from T cells, B-cell-depleted T cells, or PBMCs.

CDR1 LGHDT and CDR2 YNNKEL come from the germline V gene (reference sequence). The CDR3 has 15 residues. Trimming pared 1 base from V and 4 bases from J, leaving 11 bases between. In the study's own analysis: Estimates of nucleated cell counts were drawn from the amplification of reference gene primers. Here immunoSEQ multiplex PCR was the method, and the copy in TCRdb shows in-frame clones only, minus some. Clonal size and the V and J genes are those of that table, whereas D and trimming came from the DNA. The table lists 230,000 or so clones, 75% to 90% of them singletons. Recruitment covered over 20 US areas and drew participants whose ages spanned roughly 18 to 89 years.

The sequenced material came from PBMCs or T cells enriched from blood (not recorded which). The gene calls are TRBV3-1 (or the pseudogene TRBV3-2) and TRBJ1-3; weak D call: TRBD1 (6 bases). This sequence originates from a woman in her 40s with acute COVID-19. The CDR3 bases are TGTGCCAGCAGCCAAGCCACAGGGTTCGGAAACACCATATATTTT. This gives the protein CASSQATGFGNTIYF.